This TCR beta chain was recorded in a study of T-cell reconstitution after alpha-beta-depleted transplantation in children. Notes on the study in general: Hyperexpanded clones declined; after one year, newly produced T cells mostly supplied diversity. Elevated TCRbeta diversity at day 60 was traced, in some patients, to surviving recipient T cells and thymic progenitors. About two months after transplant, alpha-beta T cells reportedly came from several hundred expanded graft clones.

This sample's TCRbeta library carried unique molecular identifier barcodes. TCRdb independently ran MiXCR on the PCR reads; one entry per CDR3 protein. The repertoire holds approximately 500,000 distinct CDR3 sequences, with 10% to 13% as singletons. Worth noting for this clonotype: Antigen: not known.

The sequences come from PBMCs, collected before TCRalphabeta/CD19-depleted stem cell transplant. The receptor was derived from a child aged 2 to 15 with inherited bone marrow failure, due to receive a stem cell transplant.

This CDR3 is CAISGQGNYGYTF. In DNA, the CDR3 is TGTGCCATCAGCGGACAGGGAAACTATGGCTACACCTTC. The V and J genes are TRBV10-3 and TRBJ1-2, with TRBD1 matching over 8 bases. The J segment lost 2 bases and the V segment lost 6 bases, leaving 2 bases of the junction unmatched. Germline CDR1 ENHRY, CDR2 SYGVKD. The CDR3 is made up of 13 amino acids.